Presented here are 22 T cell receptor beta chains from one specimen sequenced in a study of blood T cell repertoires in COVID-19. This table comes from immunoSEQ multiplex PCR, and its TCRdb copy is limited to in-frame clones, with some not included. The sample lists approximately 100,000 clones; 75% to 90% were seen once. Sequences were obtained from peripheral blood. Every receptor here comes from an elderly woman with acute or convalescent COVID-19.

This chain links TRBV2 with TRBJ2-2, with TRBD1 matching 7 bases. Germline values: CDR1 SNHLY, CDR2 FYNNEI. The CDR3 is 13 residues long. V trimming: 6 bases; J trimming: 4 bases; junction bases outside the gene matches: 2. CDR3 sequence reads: CASRGQATGELFF. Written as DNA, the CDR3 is TGTGCCAGCAGAGGACAGGCCACCGGGGAGCTGTTTTTT.

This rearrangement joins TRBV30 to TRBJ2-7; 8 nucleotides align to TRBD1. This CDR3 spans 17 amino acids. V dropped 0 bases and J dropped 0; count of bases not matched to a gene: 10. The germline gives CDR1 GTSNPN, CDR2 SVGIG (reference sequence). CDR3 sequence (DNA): TGTGCCTGGAGTGTACGTTTCCGGGACAGGAGCTCCTACGAGCAGTACTTC. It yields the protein CAWSVRFRDRSSYEQYF.

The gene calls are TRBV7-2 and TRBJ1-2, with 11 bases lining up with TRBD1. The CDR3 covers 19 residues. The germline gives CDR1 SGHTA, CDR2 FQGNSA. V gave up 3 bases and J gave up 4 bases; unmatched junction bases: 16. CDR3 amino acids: CASSFSLWDRGNPSYGYTF. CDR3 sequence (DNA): TGTGCCAGCAGCTTTAGCCTTTGGGACAGGGGGAACCCTTCCTATGGCTACACCTTC.

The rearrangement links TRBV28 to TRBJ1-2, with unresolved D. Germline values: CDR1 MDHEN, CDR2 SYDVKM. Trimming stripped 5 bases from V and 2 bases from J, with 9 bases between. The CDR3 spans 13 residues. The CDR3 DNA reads TGTGCCAGCAGTGGAGGCGTGAACTATGGCTACACCTTC. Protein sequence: CASSGGVNYGYTF.

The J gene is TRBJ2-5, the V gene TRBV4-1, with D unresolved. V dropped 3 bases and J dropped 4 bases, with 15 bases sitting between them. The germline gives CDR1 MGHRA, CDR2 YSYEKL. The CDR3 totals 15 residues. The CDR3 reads CASSQAVERGETQYF. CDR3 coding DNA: TGCGCCAGCAGCCAGGCTGTCGAGCGCGGAGAGACCCAGTACTTC.

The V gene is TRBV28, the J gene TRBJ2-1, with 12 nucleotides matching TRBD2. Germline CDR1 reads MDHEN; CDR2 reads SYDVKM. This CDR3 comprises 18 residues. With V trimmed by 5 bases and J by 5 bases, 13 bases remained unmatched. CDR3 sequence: CASSMVTSGGPYDNEQFF. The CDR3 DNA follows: TGTGCCAGCAGTATGGTTACTAGCGGGGGGCCCTATGACAATGAGCAGTTCTTC.

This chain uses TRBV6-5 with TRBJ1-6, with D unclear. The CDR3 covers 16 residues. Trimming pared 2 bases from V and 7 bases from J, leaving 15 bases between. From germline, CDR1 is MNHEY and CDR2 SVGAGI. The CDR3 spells CASSYGLEAINSPLHF. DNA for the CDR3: TGTGCCAGCAGTTACGGGTTAGAGGCGATCAATTCACCCCTCCACTTT.

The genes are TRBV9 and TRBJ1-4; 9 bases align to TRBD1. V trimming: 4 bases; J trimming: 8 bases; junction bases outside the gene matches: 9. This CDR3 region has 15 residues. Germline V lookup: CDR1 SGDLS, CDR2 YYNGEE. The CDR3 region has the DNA TGTGCCAGCAGCCCTACGGGACAGGGTTGGGAAAAACTGTTTTTT. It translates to CASSPTGQGWEKLFF.

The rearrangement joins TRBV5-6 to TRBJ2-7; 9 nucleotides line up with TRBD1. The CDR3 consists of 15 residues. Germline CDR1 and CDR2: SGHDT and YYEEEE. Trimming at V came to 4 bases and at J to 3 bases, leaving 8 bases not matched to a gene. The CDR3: CASSLGQGRVYEQYF. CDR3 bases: TGTGCCAGCAGCCTAGGACAGGGGCGGGTCTACGAGCAGTACTTC.

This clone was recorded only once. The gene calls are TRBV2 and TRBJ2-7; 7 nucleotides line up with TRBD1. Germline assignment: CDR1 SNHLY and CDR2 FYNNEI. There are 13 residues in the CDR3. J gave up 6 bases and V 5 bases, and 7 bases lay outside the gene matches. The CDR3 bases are TGTGCCAGCAGTATCGACAGGGTGGTCGAGCAGTACTTC. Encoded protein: CASSIDRVVEQYF.

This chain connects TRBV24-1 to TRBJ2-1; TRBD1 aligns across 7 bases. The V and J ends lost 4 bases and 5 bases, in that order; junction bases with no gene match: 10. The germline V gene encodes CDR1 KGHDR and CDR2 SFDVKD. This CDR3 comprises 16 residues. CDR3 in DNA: TGTGCCACCAGTGACCGACAGGGAAAGCTTAACAATGAGCAGTTCTTC. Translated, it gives CATSDRQGKLNNEQFF.

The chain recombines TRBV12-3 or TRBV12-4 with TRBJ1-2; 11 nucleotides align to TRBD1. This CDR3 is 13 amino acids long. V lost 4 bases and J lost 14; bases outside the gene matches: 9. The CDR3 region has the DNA TGTGCCAGCAGTTCCGGGACAGGGGGTGGTTATACCTTC. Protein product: CASSSGTGGGYTF.

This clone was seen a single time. The CDR3 sequence: CASGRDSILYGYTF. DNA for the CDR3: TGTGCTAGTGGACGGGACAGCATCCTCTATGGCTACACCTTC. The V call is TRBV12-5, the J call TRBJ1-2; TRBD1 matches 7 bases. J gave up 4 bases and V 6 bases, and 8 bases lay outside the gene matches. The CDR3 contains 14 residues. CDR1 is LGHNT, CDR2 FRNRAP, per germline.

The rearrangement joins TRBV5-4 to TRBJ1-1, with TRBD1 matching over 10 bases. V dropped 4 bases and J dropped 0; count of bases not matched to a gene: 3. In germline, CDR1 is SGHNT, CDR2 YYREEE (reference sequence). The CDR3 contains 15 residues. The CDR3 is CASSEGTGVNTEAFF. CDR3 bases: TGTGCCAGCAGCGAAGGGACAGGGGTGAACACTGAAGCTTTCTTT. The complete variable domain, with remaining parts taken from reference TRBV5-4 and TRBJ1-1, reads ETGVTQSPTHLIKTRGQQVTLRCSSQSGHNTVSWYQQALGQGPQFIFQYYREEENGRGNFPPRFSGLQFPNYSSELNVNALELDDSALYLCASSEGTGVNTEAFFGQGTRLTVV.

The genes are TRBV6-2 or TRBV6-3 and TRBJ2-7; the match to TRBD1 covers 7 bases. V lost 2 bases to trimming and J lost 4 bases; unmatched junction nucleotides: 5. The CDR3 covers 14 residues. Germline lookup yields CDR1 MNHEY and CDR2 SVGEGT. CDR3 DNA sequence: TGTGCCAGCAGTTACGGGGACAGCCTTTACGAGCAGTACTTC. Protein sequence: CASSYGDSLYEQYF.

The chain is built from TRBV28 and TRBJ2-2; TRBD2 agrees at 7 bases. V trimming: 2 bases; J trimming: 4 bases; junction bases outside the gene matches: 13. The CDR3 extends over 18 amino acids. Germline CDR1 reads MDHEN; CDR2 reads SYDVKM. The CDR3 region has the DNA TGTGCCAGCAGTTTACTTACCATGCGGGGGTGGGTCACCGGGGAGCTGTTTTTT. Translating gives CASSLLTMRGWVTGELFF.

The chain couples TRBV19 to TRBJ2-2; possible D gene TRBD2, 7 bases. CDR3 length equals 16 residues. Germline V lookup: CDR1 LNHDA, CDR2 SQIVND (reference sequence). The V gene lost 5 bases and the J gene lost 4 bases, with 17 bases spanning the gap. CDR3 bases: TGTGCCAGTAGTCCACCCGGGGGGCAGAGCACCGGGGAGCTGTTTTTT. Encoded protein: CASSPPGGQSTGELFF.

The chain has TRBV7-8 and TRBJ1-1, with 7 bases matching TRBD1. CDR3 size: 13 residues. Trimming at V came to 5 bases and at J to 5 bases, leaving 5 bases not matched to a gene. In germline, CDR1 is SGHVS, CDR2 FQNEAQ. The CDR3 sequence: CASSAPTGTEAFF. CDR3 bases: TGTGCCAGCAGCGCCCCGACAGGGACTGAAGCTTTCTTT.

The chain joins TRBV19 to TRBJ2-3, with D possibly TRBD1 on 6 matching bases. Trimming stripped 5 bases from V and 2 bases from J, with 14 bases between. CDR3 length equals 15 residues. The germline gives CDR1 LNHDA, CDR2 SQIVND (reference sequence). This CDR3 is CASSYTTGPTDTQYF. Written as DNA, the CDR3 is TGTGCCAGTAGTTATACGACAGGACCCACAGATACGCAGTATTTT. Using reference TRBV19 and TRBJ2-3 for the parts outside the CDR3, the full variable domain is DGGITQSPKYLFRKEGQNVTLSCEQNLNHDAMYWYRQDPGQGLRLIYYSQIVNDFQKGDIAEGYSVSREKKESFPLTVTSAQKNPTAFYLCASSYTTGPTDTQYFGPGTRLTVL.

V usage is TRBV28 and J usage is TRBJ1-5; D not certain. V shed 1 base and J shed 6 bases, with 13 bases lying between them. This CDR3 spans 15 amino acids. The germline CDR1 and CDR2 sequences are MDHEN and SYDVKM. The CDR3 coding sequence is TGTGCCAGCAGTTTATCCACGTACCGGAGTCAGCCCCAGCATTTT. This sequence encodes CASSLSTYRSQPQHF.

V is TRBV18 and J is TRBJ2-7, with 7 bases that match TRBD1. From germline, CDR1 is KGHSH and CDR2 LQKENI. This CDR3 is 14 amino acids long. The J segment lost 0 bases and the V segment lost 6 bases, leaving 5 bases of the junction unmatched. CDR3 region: CASSRDSHSYEQYF. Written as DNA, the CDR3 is TGTGCCAGCTCCCGGGACAGTCACTCCTACGAGCAGTACTTC.

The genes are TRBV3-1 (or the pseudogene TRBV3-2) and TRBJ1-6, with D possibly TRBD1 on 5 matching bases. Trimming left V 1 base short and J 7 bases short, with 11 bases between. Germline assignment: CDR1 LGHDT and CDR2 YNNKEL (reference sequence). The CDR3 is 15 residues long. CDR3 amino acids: CASSQAGVINSPLHF. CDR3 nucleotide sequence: TGTGCCAGCAGCCAAGCGGGGGTGATCAATTCACCCCTCCACTTT.